The 24 T cell receptor beta chains below come from one sample, sequenced in a study of T cells after yellow fever vaccination. Each CDR3 protein is one row after TCRdb ran MiXCR on the 5' RACE reads. The data hold 620,000 or so distinct CDR3 sequences, with 17% observed a single time. The specimen was PBMCs, collected around 5 days after the first yellow fever vaccination. The receptors originated from a man younger than 35 who received the YFV17D yellow fever vaccine.

The sample holds a few counts of this clonotype. This chain joins TRBV2 and TRBJ2-3; D remains unclear. With 7 bases removed from V and 2 bases from J, the gap between germline ends came to 10 bases. The CDR3 consists of 13 residues. CDR1 and CDR2 from the germline V gene are SNHLY and FYNNEI. The CDR3 coding sequence is TGTGCCAGCAAGGCCCCCTACACAGATACGCAGTATTTT. Amino acids: CASKAPYTDTQYF.

The gene calls are TRBV10-3 and TRBJ1-1, with 8 nucleotides matching TRBD1. Trimming removed 8 bases from V and 5 bases from J; junction bases left unmatched: 13. CDR1 is ENHRY and CDR2 is SYGVKD in the germline V gene. The CDR3 has 15 residues. CDR3 in DNA: TGTGCCATCTGGCAGGGGGCCGAGTGGAATACTGAAGCTTTCTTT. Amino acid sequence: CAIWQGAEWNTEAFF.

In its sample, this clonotype was seen a few times. The chain uses TRBV7-9 and TRBJ2-3; 12 bases align to TRBD2. The germline V gene has CDR1 SEHNR and CDR2 FQNEAQ (reference sequence). The length of the CDR3 is 16 residues. The V gene end was trimmed by 5 bases and the J gene end by 3 bases; junction bases not matched to a gene: 6. The CDR3 coding sequence is TGTGCCAGCAGCAATCGGACTAGCGGGGAAACAGATACGCAGTATTTT. Amino acid sequence: CASSNRTSGETDTQYF.

This clonotype came up a few times. J is TRBJ2-3 and V is TRBV7-9; 9 bases map to TRBD2. The CDR3 is 13 amino acids. V lost 8 bases, J lost 4 bases, and 4 bases stayed unmatched. CDR1 SEHNR and CDR2 FQNEAQ come from the germline V gene (reference sequence). Here the CDR3 reads CASLLAGSDTQYF. For the CDR3, the DNA is TGTGCCAGCTTGCTAGCGGGGTCAGATACGCAGTATTTT.

This clonotype was detected only a few times. The chain is built from TRBV4-3 and TRBJ2-5; D gene ambiguous. The ends were cut back, 1 base at V and 5 bases at J, with 11 bases in the middle. Looked up from germline, CDR1 is LGHNA and CDR2 is YSLEER. CDR3 length equals 14 residues. The CDR3 is CASSQGNGPETQYF. CDR3 in DNA: TGCGCCAGCAGCCAAGGAAACGGTCCGGAGACCCAGTACTTC.

This clonotype was seen only a few times. This rearrangement joins TRBV6-5 to TRBJ2-4; TRBD1 might be the D (6 bases). Germline values: CDR1 MNHEY, CDR2 SVGAGI. V was pared by 6 bases and J by 0 bases, with 18 bases between. This CDR3 is 17 amino acids long. CDR3 protein: CASRGLQGQRAKNIQYF. The CDR3 DNA reads TGTGCCAGCAGGGGATTACAGGGCCAAAGAGCCAAAAACATTCAGTACTTC.

This clonotype occurred many times. The V and J genes are TRBV7-2 and TRBJ2-7; 8 bases align to TRBD2. This CDR3 is built from 15 residues. The junction had 9 bases not matched to a gene; V was cut back by 1 base and J by 7 bases. The germline V gene has CDR1 SGHTA and CDR2 FQGNSA. Here the CDR3 DNA reads TGTGCCAGCAGCTTAGGCGGGGGGACTTCGGGGGAGCAGTACTTC. It is translated as CASSLGGGTSGEQYF.

This clonotype was recorded a few times. The genes are TRBV5-6 and TRBJ2-7; no definite D call. V was cut by 2 bases and J by 1 base, with 10 bases left in between. The CDR3 runs 14 residues. The germline V gene has CDR1 SGHDT and CDR2 YYEEEE. CDR3 protein: CASSLGFGSYEQYV. The DNA for the CDR3 is TGTGCCAGCAGCTTAGGTTTCGGATCCTACGAGCAGTACGTC.

The V and J genes are TRBV19 and TRBJ2-1; D is uncertain. Trimming took 3 bases from V and 0 from J, leaving 6 bases between them. The CDR3 length is 14 residues. The germline V gene encodes CDR1 LNHDA and CDR2 SQIVND (reference sequence). CDR3 residues: CASSIPSSYNEQFF. CDR3 DNA: TGTGCCAGTAGTATCCCGAGCTCCTACAATGAGCAGTTCTTC.

The chain links TRBV5-1 to TRBJ2-1; 13 positions match TRBD2. This CDR3 region has 19 residues. Germline V gene data show CDR1 as SGHRS and CDR2 as YFSETQ. V was clipped by 4 bases and J by 7 bases; unmatched bases: 17. CDR3 loop: CASSPSGTSGVAASNEQFF. The CDR3 DNA reads as TGCGCCAGCAGCCCTTCCGGGACTAGCGGGGTAGCGGCGTCTAATGAGCAGTTCTTC.

This clonotype was seen more than once but under ten times. J is TRBJ2-3 and V is TRBV7-2; the D is unclear. CDR1 and CDR2 (germline): SGHTA, FQGNSA. The germline V and J ends were trimmed by 4 bases and 4 bases, with 15 bases remaining between them. The CDR3 has 15 amino acids. CDR3: CASSSSHVRSDTQYF. CDR3 in DNA: TGTGCCAGCAGCTCATCCCACGTTCGCTCAGATACGCAGTATTTT.

The CDR3 sequence is CASSRQRGNNEKLFF. CDR3 nucleotide sequence: TGTGCCAGCAGCCGCCAGAGGGGCAATAATGAAAAACTGTTTTTT. The gene calls are TRBV12-3 or TRBV12-4 and TRBJ1-4, with D possibly being TRBD1 (5 bases). V lost 6 bases and J lost 4, with 15 bases in between. CDR3 size: 15 residues.

This clonotype was detected only a few times. The chain combines TRBV12-3 or TRBV12-4 with TRBJ2-5, with 8 bases that match TRBD2. With 6 bases clipped from V and 3 bases from J, the junction kept 3 bases outside the gene matches. The CDR3 consists of 13 residues. CDR3 DNA sequence: TGTGCCAGCAGCCGGCGGGGGGAAGAGACCCAGTACTTC. This codes for CASSRRGEETQYF.

The rearrangement joins TRBV6-1 to TRBJ1-6, with a possible D match to TRBD1 (5 bases). Germline V gives CDR1 MNHNS, CDR2 SASEGT. Deletions cut 2 bases from V and 6 bases from J, with 11 bases between. This CDR3 comprises 15 residues. CDR3 loop: CASSELGGLNSPLHF. In DNA, the CDR3 is TGTGCCAGCAGTGAATTGGGGGGTCTTAATTCACCCCTCCACTTT.

This clonotype was seen a few times. V gene TRBV19 combines with J gene TRBJ1-1, with 8 nucleotides matching TRBD1. The CDR3 extends over 14 amino acids. CDR1 is LNHDA, CDR2 SQIVND, per germline (reference sequence). Unmatched junction bases numbered 9, after V lost 10 bases and J lost 2 bases. The CDR3 DNA reads as TGTGCCATCCTCCCGGACAGGGTTAACACTGAAGCTTTCTTT. Its translation: CAILPDRVNTEAFF.

The CDR3 DNA reads TGCAGTGCCCTGACCCTCCCGAACACTGAAGCTTTCTTT. Translated: CSALTLPNTEAFF. This chain connects TRBV20-1 to TRBJ1-1; D is undetermined. Trimming shortened V by 6 bases and J by 1 base, and 12 bases separated the two germline ends. Germline lookup yields CDR1 DFQATT and CDR2 SNEGSKA (reference sequence). The CDR3 totals 13 residues.

The gene calls are TRBV5-1 and TRBJ1-1; TRBD1 might be the D (5 bases). Trimming left V 6 bases short and J 4 bases short, with 13 bases between. The CDR3 has 13 amino acids. Germline lookup yields CDR1 SGHRS and CDR2 YFSETQ. The CDR3 loop reads CASTAQGVTEAFF. CDR3 bases: TGCGCCAGCACCGCCCAGGGCGTCACTGAAGCTTTCTTT. Together with reference TRBV5-1 and TRBJ1-1, the CDR3 gives the full variable domain: KAGVTQTPRYLIKTRGQQVTLSCSPISGHRSVSWYQQTPGQGLQFLFEYFSETQRNKGNFPGRFSGRQFSNSRSEMNVSTLELGDSALYLCASTAQGVTEAFFGQGTRLTVV.

This chain links TRBV5-6 with TRBJ2-7; 10 bases agree with TRBD2. The CDR3 loop spans 14 amino acids. Trimming took 7 bases from V and 3 from J; bases not matched to a gene: 7. Germline CDR1 and CDR2: SGHDT and YYEEEE. CDR3 sequence (DNA): TGTGCCAGCCGAGAGCGGGGGGGCAGCTACGAGCAGTACTTC. As protein: CASRERGGSYEQYF.

This clonotype was counted between two and nine times. The chain links TRBV27 to TRBJ2-7, with 10 nucleotides matching TRBD1. This CDR3 has 15 amino acids. Germline V gives CDR1 MNHEY, CDR2 SMNVEV (reference sequence). With 3 bases clipped from V and 2 bases from J, the junction kept 4 bases outside the gene matches. The CDR3 DNA sequence: TGTGCCAGCAGTTTGTCGGGACAGGGGACCTACGAGCAGTACTTC. Translated: CASSLSGQGTYEQYF.

The table lists this clonotype with a few counts. The CDR3 sequence is CASSPNWVNTEAFF. The CDR3 nucleotides read TGCGCCAGCAGCCCGAACTGGGTGAACACTGAAGCTTTCTTT. V is TRBV5-1 and J is TRBJ1-1; D is uncertain. The germline gives CDR1 SGHRS, CDR2 YFSETQ. The CDR3 sequence is 14 residues long. V lost 4 bases, J lost 0 bases, and 10 bases lay in between.

Here the CDR3 reads CASSYPAAGGKMNTEAFF. For the CDR3, the DNA is TGCGCCAGCAGCTACCCCGCGGCCGGAGGAAAAATGAACACTGAAGCTTTCTTT. This chain links TRBV4-1 with TRBJ1-1, with D hard to call. The CDR3 has 18 residues. Germline CDR1 reads MGHRA; CDR2 reads YSYEKL. V lost 5 bases and J lost 0, with 22 bases in between.

This clonotype came up a few times. The rearrangement links TRBV10-3 to TRBJ2-3; 13 bases are shared with TRBD2. Trimming at V came to 3 bases and at J to 6 bases, leaving 6 bases not matched to a gene. CDR1 and CDR2 (germline): ENHRY, SYGVKD. This CDR3 contains 16 residues. The CDR3 DNA sequence: TGTGCCATCAGTGAAGGGACTAGCGGGGTCCGGGATACGCAGTATTTT. Protein: CAISEGTSGVRDTQYF.

This clonotype was detected a few times. V usage is TRBV4-3 and J usage is TRBJ2-7, with 7 nucleotides matching TRBD1. Germline V CDR1 and CDR2: LGHNA, YSLEER. With 1 base clipped from V and 2 bases from J, the junction kept 8 bases outside the gene matches. The CDR3 contains 16 residues. CDR3 loop: CASSQGLGQAAYEQYF. The DNA for the CDR3 is TGCGCCAGCAGCCAAGGGCTTGGACAGGCAGCCTACGAGCAGTACTTC.

The gene calls are TRBV2 and TRBJ2-4; 8 nucleotides agree with TRBD1. The CDR3 loop spans 13 amino acids. The trim removed 10 bases at V and 7 bases at J, leaving 9 bases unmatched. The germline CDR1 and CDR2 sequences are SNHLY and FYNNEI. The CDR3 nucleotides are TGTGCCATTGTCGGACAGGGCTGGAACATTCAGTACTTC. Protein sequence: CAIVGQGWNIQYF.